Described below is a single T cell receptor (beta chain) sequence and its context. Alongside a J-beta primer mix, a sample-barcoded 5' primer served in a second PCR lasting about 7 to 12 cycles. Each cDNA molecule received a tag from a template-switch adaptor that had 12 random nucleotides. Each CDR3 protein gets one entry after TCRdb re-called the 5' RACE reads with MiXCR. The top ten hold roughly 19% of the sample, which has approximately 730,000 distinct CDR3 sequences, roughly 45% seen once. This record comes from a study of blood T cells in healthy people across ages. Overall study context: When template switching was applied, about one barcoded beta molecule was captured per two T cells.

The amount of total RNA extracted per sample was at least 5.5 micrograms. What was sequenced was blood. The sequence came from a woman between 55 and 75 years old in good health.

CDR3 protein: CASSFTGLYYGYTF. CDR3 nucleotides: TGTGCCAGCAGCTTTACCGGTCTATACTATGGCTACACCTTC. The chain links TRBV7-2 to TRBJ1-2; D call uncertain. CDR1 SGHTA and CDR2 FQGNSA come from the germline V gene. The CDR3 covers 14 residues. Trimming removed 3 bases from V and 3 bases from J, with 11 bases in between.